This T cell receptor (beta chain) was found in a study of cytomegalovirus exposure and HLA in healthy donors. Whole-study results and caveats: Among the sequence variants, a highly shared cluster was likely an artifact of sequencing.

On this clone: Its target is unknown.

The V gene's germline CDR1 is SGHAT and CDR2 FQNNGV. The CDR3 consists of 13 residues. V was trimmed by 5 bases and J by 2 bases, leaving 9 bases between them. Amplification used 60 Vbeta primers and 13 Jbeta primers. Authors' processing steps: As a later analysis found, there were approximately 80 million unique TCR beta chains, of which some 10 million were shared. Only in-frame clones appear in the TCRdb table, and some are missing; sequencing was by immunoSEQ multiplex PCR. The DNA was the basis for D and trimming; V, J and clone size are from that table. The table records about 150,000 clones, around 74% of them present only once.

Material: PBMCs. The TCR originated in a man between 18 and 29 years old in good health and CMV-seronegative. V and J are TRBV11-2 and TRBJ1-1, with D unclear. CDR3: CASSEGANTEAFF. The CDR3 DNA reads TGTGCCAGCAGCGAGGGAGCAAACACTGAAGCTTTCTTT.